A selection of T cell receptor beta chains follows, all from one sample in a study of blood T cell repertoires in COVID-19. Profiled with immunoSEQ multiplex PCR; TCRdb holds only in-frame clones, not every one. Of some 360,000 clones listed, 89% were seen once; the top ten hold roughly 3.9%. Sequencing used peripheral blood. The receptors stem from a woman aged 55 to 70 with COVID-19, enrolled during active disease. Each CDR3 is given with its conserved first and last residue. A D gene is named only where the DNA matches it firmly. Clone size is given for some rows only: seen once, a few or many times, or a class if the clone is expanded.

d_call: .; v_call: TRBV11-1; j_call: TRBJ2-3; clone_size: once; cdr3_aa: CASSLWGLAGSDTQYF; cdr3_nt: TGTGCCAGCAGCTTATGGGGGCTAGCTGGTTCAGATACGCAGTATTTT
d_call: .; v_call: TRBV6-1; j_call: TRBJ1-2; clone_size: .; cdr3_aa: CASSDRNYGYTF; cdr3_nt: TGTGCCAGCAGTGACAGAAACTATGGCTACACCTTC
d_call: TRBD1; v_call: TRBV7-3; j_call: TRBJ1-2; clone_size: .; cdr3_aa: CASSPDRGPGYTF; cdr3_nt: TGTGCCAGCAGCCCCGACAGGGGTCCAGGCTACACCTTC
d_call: .; v_call: TRBV2; j_call: TRBJ1-5; clone_size: .; cdr3_aa: CASRGGFFQPQHF; cdr3_nt: TGTGCCAGCAGAGGCGGGTTCTTCCAGCCCCAGCATTTT
d_call: TRBD1; v_call: TRBV7-3; j_call: TRBJ2-7; clone_size: .; cdr3_aa: CASSPTGVGYEQYF; cdr3_nt: TGTGCCAGCAGCCCGACAGGGGTTGGCTACGAGCAGTACTTC
d_call: .; v_call: TRBV25-1; j_call: TRBJ1-1; clone_size: .; cdr3_aa: CASSPIGGRMNTEAFF; cdr3_nt: TGTGCCAGCAGCCCCATCGGGGGTAGGATGAACACTGAAGCTTTCTTT
d_call: .; v_call: TRBV5-5; j_call: TRBJ2-3; clone_size: .; cdr3_aa: CASSLGQILPTDTQYF; cdr3_nt: TGTGCCAGCAGCTTGGGCCAGATATTACCCACAGATACGCAGTATTTT
d_call: TRBD2; v_call: TRBV5-1; j_call: TRBJ2-3; clone_size: few; cdr3_aa: CASSGPSGGAEDTQYF; cdr3_nt: TGCGCCAGCAGCGGGCCTAGCGGGGGGGCGGAAGATACGCAGTATTTT
d_call: .; v_call: TRBV6-1; j_call: TRBJ1-5; clone_size: .; cdr3_aa: CASSEPAGGQPSNQPQHF; cdr3_nt: TGTGCCAGCAGTGAACCGGCGGGGGGACAACCAAGCAATCAGCCCCAGCATTTT
d_call: .; v_call: TRBV7-6; j_call: TRBJ1-4; clone_size: .; cdr3_aa: CASSLRTATNEKLFF; cdr3_nt: TGTGCCAGCAGCTTACGGACAGCAACTAATGAAAAACTGTTTTTT
d_call: .; v_call: TRBV5-4; j_call: TRBJ2-7; clone_size: .; cdr3_aa: CASSLDAGDYREQYF; cdr3_nt: TGTGCCAGCAGCTTGGACGCAGGGGATTATCGCGAGCAGTACTTC
d_call: .; v_call: TRBV7-2; j_call: TRBJ1-4; clone_size: .; cdr3_aa: CASSIGSDEKLFF; cdr3_nt: TGTGCCAGCAGCATTGGAAGCGATGAAAAACTGTTTTTT
d_call: TRBD1; v_call: TRBV7-2; j_call: TRBJ1-5; clone_size: .; cdr3_aa: CASSLGQGYGPQHF; cdr3_nt: TGTGCCAGCAGCTTAGGACAGGGGTACGGGCCCCAGCATTTT
d_call: .; v_call: TRBV3-1/TRBV3-2; j_call: TRBJ2-3; clone_size: .; cdr3_aa: CASSQRGDTQYF; cdr3_nt: TGTGCCAGCAGCCAAAGGGGGGATACGCAGTATTTT
d_call: .; v_call: TRBV3-1/TRBV3-2; j_call: TRBJ1-1; clone_size: many; cdr3_aa: CASSRQDSLMNTEAFF; cdr3_nt: TGTGCCAGCAGCCGCCAGGACAGCCTTATGAACACTGAAGCTTTCTTT
d_call: .; v_call: TRBV23-1; j_call: TRBJ1-5; clone_size: .; cdr3_aa: CASIRFMMRGNQPQHF; cdr3_nt: TGCGCCAGCATACGATTCATGATGCGGGGCAATCAGCCCCAGCATTTT
d_call: TRBD1; v_call: TRBV3-1/TRBV3-2; j_call: TRBJ1-2; clone_size: .; cdr3_aa: CASSQTTGALGYTF; cdr3_nt: TGTGCCAGCAGCCAAACGACAGGGGCGTTAGGCTACACCTTC
d_call: .; v_call: TRBV2; j_call: TRBJ1-3; clone_size: .; cdr3_aa: CASRLSPGNTIYF; cdr3_nt: TGTGCCAGCAGACTTAGCCCCGGAAACACCATATATTTT
d_call: TRBD2; v_call: TRBV10-3; j_call: TRBJ2-3; clone_size: .; cdr3_aa: CAISDSGTSAADTQYF; cdr3_nt: TGTGCCATCAGTGACTCCGGGACTAGCGCCGCAGATACGCAGTATTTT
d_call: TRBD1; v_call: TRBV19; j_call: TRBJ1-2; clone_size: .; cdr3_aa: CASSRQGSSYGYTF; cdr3_nt: TGTGCCAGTAGTAGACAGGGGTCGTCGTATGGCTACACCTTC
d_call: .; v_call: TRBV7-3; j_call: TRBJ1-1; clone_size: .; cdr3_aa: CASSLSVDTEAFF; cdr3_nt: TGTGCCAGCAGCTTATCGGTGGACACTGAAGCTTTCTTT
d_call: .; v_call: TRBV29-1; j_call: TRBJ1-2; clone_size: .; cdr3_aa: CSVEAPVQDYGYTF; cdr3_nt: TGCAGCGTTGAAGCCCCTGTGCAGGACTATGGCTACACCTTC
d_call: .; v_call: TRBV6-5; j_call: TRBJ2-5; clone_size: .; cdr3_aa: CASSRPIEGTQYF; cdr3_nt: TGTGCCAGCAGTCGCCCGATCGAGGGTACCCAGTACTTC
d_call: .; v_call: TRBV6-2/TRBV6-3; j_call: TRBJ1-3; clone_size: .; cdr3_aa: CASSYLESGNTIYF; cdr3_nt: TGTGCCAGCAGTTACTTGGAGTCTGGAAACACCATATATTTT
d_call: TRBD2; v_call: TRBV9; j_call: TRBJ2-5; clone_size: once; cdr3_aa: CASSAGGLAGQETQYF; cdr3_nt: TGTGCCAGCAGCGCGGGGGGGTTAGCGGGCCAAGAGACCCAGTACTTC
d_call: TRBD1; v_call: TRBV5-1; j_call: TRBJ1-2; clone_size: once; cdr3_aa: CASSMGQGRFGRGYTF; cdr3_nt: TGCGCCAGCAGCATGGGACAGGGTAGATTCGGGCGTGGCTACACCTTC
d_call: TRBD1; v_call: TRBV5-4; j_call: TRBJ1-1; clone_size: .; cdr3_aa: CASSLQPRTGGTEAFF; cdr3_nt: TGTGCCAGCAGCTTACAGCCCCGGACAGGGGGAACTGAAGCTTTCTTT
d_call: TRBD1; v_call: TRBV5-8; j_call: TRBJ1-2; clone_size: .; cdr3_aa: CASSSTGVDGYTF; cdr3_nt: TGTGCCAGCAGCTCGACAGGGGTGGATGGCTACACCTTC
d_call: .; v_call: TRBV11-3; j_call: TRBJ1-5; clone_size: .; cdr3_aa: CASSLVFRTRNQPQHF; cdr3_nt: TGTGCCAGCAGCTTAGTTTTCAGGACAAGAAATCAGCCCCAGCATTTT
d_call: TRBD1; v_call: TRBV7-9; j_call: TRBJ1-4; clone_size: .; cdr3_aa: CASRLQGNEKLFF; cdr3_nt: TGTGCCAGCCGCCTACAGGGGAACGAAAAACTGTTTTTT
d_call: TRBD1; v_call: TRBV2; j_call: TRBJ2-2; clone_size: .; cdr3_aa: CASRGQVNTGELFF; cdr3_nt: TGTGCCAGCAGAGGACAGGTGAACACCGGGGAGCTGTTTTTT
d_call: TRBD1; v_call: TRBV18; j_call: TRBJ2-1; clone_size: .; cdr3_aa: CASSPMTGSNEQFF; cdr3_nt: TGTGCCAGCTCACCAATGACAGGGTCAAATGAGCAGTTCTTC
d_call: .; v_call: TRBV28; j_call: TRBJ1-2; clone_size: .; cdr3_aa: CASKEGLAYGYTF; cdr3_nt: TGTGCCAGCAAGGAGGGCCTGGCGTATGGCTACACCTTC
d_call: TRBD1; v_call: TRBV28; j_call: TRBJ2-2; clone_size: once; cdr3_aa: CASWEGQGNTGELFF; cdr3_nt: TGTGCCAGCTGGGAGGGACAGGGTAACACCGGGGAGCTGTTTTTT
d_call: TRBD2; v_call: TRBV18; j_call: TRBJ2-1; clone_size: .; cdr3_aa: CASSSSGNNEQFF; cdr3_nt: TGTGCCAGCTCTAGTAGCGGGAACAATGAGCAGTTCTTC
d_call: .; v_call: TRBV4-1; j_call: TRBJ1-1; clone_size: .; cdr3_aa: CASSHVTDSAFF; cdr3_nt: TGCGCCAGCAGCCACGTTACAGACAGTGCTTTCTTT
d_call: TRBD2; v_call: TRBV11-3; j_call: TRBJ2-3; clone_size: .; cdr3_aa: CASSLEGGLLADLRRDTQYF; cdr3_nt: TGTGCCAGCAGCTTAGAGGGAGGTTTACTAGCGGACCTGCGTAGGGATACGCAGTATTTT
d_call: .; v_call: TRBV6-5; j_call: TRBJ1-1; clone_size: .; cdr3_aa: CASITSRVGTEAFF; cdr3_nt: TGTGCCAGCATCACAAGCAGGGTAGGCACTGAAGCTTTCTTT
d_call: TRBD1; v_call: TRBV6-1; j_call: TRBJ1-6; clone_size: .; cdr3_aa: CASSERTGNSPLHF; cdr3_nt: TGTGCCAGCAGTGAAAGGACAGGCAATTCACCCCTCCACTTT
d_call: .; v_call: TRBV19; j_call: TRBJ1-5; clone_size: .; cdr3_aa: CASSIERRQIVIQPQHF; cdr3_nt: TGTGCCAGTAGTATAGAACGGAGACAGATCGTGATTCAGCCCCAGCATTTT
d_call: .; v_call: TRBV5-1; j_call: TRBJ1-1; clone_size: .; cdr3_aa: CASSARQFNTEAFF; cdr3_nt: TGCGCCAGCAGCGCCAGACAGTTCAACACTGAAGCTTTCTTT
d_call: .; v_call: TRBV4-1; j_call: TRBJ1-2; clone_size: .; cdr3_aa: CASSLQAGALLNYGYTF; cdr3_nt: TGCGCCAGCAGCCTTCAAGCAGGGGCGCTACTCAACTATGGCTACACCTTC
d_call: .; v_call: TRBV5-1; j_call: TRBJ2-3; clone_size: .; cdr3_aa: CASSSQGTDTQYF; cdr3_nt: TGCGCCAGCAGCTCTCAGGGGACAGATACGCAGTATTTT
d_call: .; v_call: TRBV4-1; j_call: TRBJ2-7; clone_size: .; cdr3_aa: CASSQVPSTGYEQYF; cdr3_nt: TGCGCCAGCAGCCAAGTACCCTCAACCGGGTACGAGCAGTACTTC
d_call: TRBD1; v_call: TRBV3-1/TRBV3-2; j_call: TRBJ1-1; clone_size: once; cdr3_aa: CASSRSNRGTEAFF; cdr3_nt: TGTGCCAGCAGCCGCTCCAACAGGGGCACTGAAGCTTTCTTT
d_call: TRBD1; v_call: TRBV25-1; j_call: TRBJ1-2; clone_size: .; cdr3_aa: CASSEPGQDLGGYTF; cdr3_nt: TGTGCCAGCAGTGAACCAGGACAGGATCTAGGGGGCTACACCTTC
d_call: .; v_call: TRBV28; j_call: TRBJ1-5; clone_size: .; cdr3_aa: CASSSPQQPQHF; cdr3_nt: TGTGCCAGCAGTTCCCCCCAGCAGCCCCAGCATTTT
d_call: TRBD2; v_call: TRBV7-9; j_call: TRBJ2-1; clone_size: .; cdr3_aa: CASSSHSGGAGYEQFF; cdr3_nt: TGTGCCAGCAGCTCACATAGCGGGGGGGCCGGGTATGAGCAGTTCTTC
d_call: TRBD1; v_call: TRBV7-3; j_call: TRBJ2-3; clone_size: .; cdr3_aa: CASSLNRGTDTQYF; cdr3_nt: TGTGCCAGCAGCTTAAACAGGGGTACAGATACGCAGTATTTT
d_call: TRBD2; v_call: TRBV3-1/TRBV3-2; j_call: TRBJ2-1; clone_size: .; cdr3_aa: CASSLAGGPHEQFF; cdr3_nt: TGTGCCAGCAGCCTAGCGGGGGGCCCACATGAGCAGTTCTTC
d_call: TRBD1; v_call: TRBV6-2/TRBV6-3; j_call: TRBJ1-6; clone_size: .; cdr3_aa: CASSNPGTGKNSPLHF; cdr3_nt: TGTGCCAGCAGTAACCCCGGGACAGGGAAAAATTCACCCCTCCACTTT
d_call: .; v_call: TRBV6-6; j_call: TRBJ1-6; clone_size: .; cdr3_aa: CASSSQVNNSPLHF; cdr3_nt: TGTGCCAGCAGTTCTCAGGTTAATAATTCACCCCTCCACTTT
d_call: .; v_call: TRBV19; j_call: TRBJ1-2; clone_size: .; cdr3_aa: CASSLGRGGHNYGYTF; cdr3_nt: TGTGCCAGTAGCCTGGGTAGAGGGGGACATAACTATGGCTACACCTTC
d_call: .; v_call: TRBV6-5; j_call: TRBJ1-5; clone_size: .; cdr3_aa: CASRILVNSNQPQHF; cdr3_nt: TGTGCCAGCAGGATACTGGTAAATAGCAATCAGCCCCAGCATTTT